The 27 T cell receptor beta chains listed next were all sequenced from one sample in a study of T cell changes during pregnancy in multiple sclerosis. Produced via immunoSEQ multiplex PCR; TCRdb's table is partial and in-frame only. The table has 30,000 to 50,000 clones, about nine tenths seen once; the top ten hold roughly 0.5%. The sample in question was CD4+ T cells from peripheral blood mononuclear cells, obtained in the first trimester of pregnancy. Receptors were obtained from a female donor in good health, enrolled as a control in a pregnancy study.

The V and J genes are TRBV5-6 and TRBJ2-5, with D hard to call. Germline V gene sequence: CDR1 SGHDT, CDR2 YYEEEE. V was pared by 2 bases and J by 2 bases, with 7 bases between. The CDR3 spans 13 residues. The CDR3 spells CASSFFRQETQYF. CDR3 DNA: TGTGCCAGCAGCTTCTTTCGTCAAGAGACCCAGTACTTC.

The rearrangement links TRBV18 to TRBJ2-3; 9 bases are a match to TRBD2. The CDR3 has 15 residues. The germline CDR1 and CDR2 sequences are KGHSH and LQKENI. V gave up 3 bases and J gave up 2 bases; unmatched junction bases: 3. The CDR3 region is CASSPTSGPTDTQYF. Here the CDR3 DNA reads TGTGCCAGCTCACCGACTAGCGGACCCACAGATACGCAGTATTTT.

The rearrangement links TRBV11-1 to TRBJ2-7, with D perhaps TRBD2 (5 bases). The CDR3 has 15 residues. Trimming removed 0 bases from V and 1 base from J, with 10 bases in between. Looked up from germline, CDR1 is SGHAT and CDR2 is FQDESV (reference sequence). The CDR3 bases are TGTGCCAGCAGCTTAGCGGACCGGGGATCCTACGAGCAGTACTTC. Translation: CASSLADRGSYEQYF.

CDR3 coding DNA: TGTGCCAGCAGCCAAGATTTCAGGGGCAATCGGAACACCATATATTTT. This translates into CASSQDFRGNRNTIYF. The chain has TRBV4-2 and TRBJ1-3, with D perhaps matching TRBD1 (6 bases). Between the trimmed V and J ends, which lost 0 bases and 7 bases, there was a span of 16 bases. CDR3 length equals 16 residues. Germline-derived CDR1 and CDR2 are LGHNA and YNFKEQ.

This sequence joins TRBV5-1 and TRBJ2-5, with D unresolved. In germline, CDR1 is SGHRS, CDR2 YFSETQ. The CDR3 has 14 amino acids. The germline V and J ends were trimmed by 0 bases and 5 bases, with 11 bases remaining between them. CDR3 amino acids: CASSLGAGRETQYF. The CDR3 bases are TGCGCCAGCAGCTTGGGGGCAGGCAGGGAGACCCAGTACTTC.

The chain couples TRBV7-2 to TRBJ2-1, with D perhaps matching TRBD2 (5 bases). Germline CDR1 is SGHTA and CDR2 is FQGNSA. This CDR3 spans 16 amino acids. V lost 5 bases and J 0 bases, leaving 14 bases between the germline ends. The CDR3, as DNA: TGTGCCAGCAGCGGATCAGCGGATAGCTCCTACAATGAGCAGTTCTTC. It specifies CASSGSADSSYNEQFF.

The chain combines TRBV10-3 with TRBJ2-1, with D unclear. The CDR3 has 13 residues. The V and J ends lost 3 bases and 3 bases respectively, with 6 bases between them. Germline CDR1 reads ENHRY; CDR2 reads SYGVKD. In nucleotides, the CDR3 is TGTGCCATCAGTGACCCTATCTACAATGAGCAGTTCTTC. Protein: CAISDPIYNEQFF.

CDR3 bases: TGTGCCAGCTCACCTAGGCGGAATGAGCAGTTCTTC. Protein: CASSPRRNEQFF. The chain joins TRBV18 to TRBJ2-1, with D unresolved. V was clipped by 3 bases and J by 7 bases, with 7 bases between them. Germline V gene lookup returns CDR1 KGHSH and CDR2 LQKENI. The CDR3 length is 12 residues.

This chain links TRBV20-1 with TRBJ2-1; no firm D call. This CDR3 has 10 residues. Per the germline V gene, CDR1 is DFQATT and CDR2 is SNEGSKA (reference sequence). V dropped 1 base and J dropped 14 bases, with 9 bases sitting between them. This chain's CDR3 is CSARGVAEFF. The CDR3 nucleotides read TGCAGTGCTAGAGGGGTAGCAGAGTTCTTC.

The gene calls are TRBV19 and TRBJ1-5; no definite D call. The CDR3 extends over 15 amino acids. V gave up 3 bases and J gave up 0 bases, with 9 bases separating them. Germline V gene sequence: CDR1 LNHDA, CDR2 SQIVND (reference sequence). The CDR3 spells CASSISGISNQPQHF. The CDR3 DNA is TGTGCCAGTAGTATCTCGGGGATTAGCAATCAGCCCCAGCATTTT.

This chain links TRBV7-2 with TRBJ2-2; TRBD2 matches 8 bases. Trimming removed 2 bases from V and 3 bases from J; junction bases left unmatched: 2. CDR3 length: 15 amino acids. CDR1 SGHTA and CDR2 FQGNSA come from the germline V gene. The CDR3 nucleotides read TGTGCCAGCAGCTTACTACTAGCGGACACCGGGGAGCTGTTTTTT. It encodes CASSLLLADTGELFF.

The V gene is TRBV7-3, the J gene TRBJ1-5; D is undetermined. The CDR3 covers 15 residues. V was pared by 5 bases and J by 3 bases, with 14 bases between. Germline-derived CDR1 and CDR2 are SGHTA and FQGTGA. DNA of the CDR3: TGTGCCAGCAGCGTCGACTCCACCCCCAATCAGCCCCAGCATTTT. Translated: CASSVDSTPNQPQHF.

V and J are TRBV6-5 and TRBJ1-6, with TRBD1 matching over 7 bases. This CDR3 region has 14 residues. V trimming: 6 bases; J trimming: 13 bases; junction bases outside the gene matches: 12. Germline assignment: CDR1 MNHEY and CDR2 SVGAGI. For the CDR3, the DNA is TGTGCCAGCAGACCCCTCCAAAGGGGGCTTCCCCTCCACTTT. Protein product: CASRPLQRGLPLHF.

The chain has TRBV7-3 and TRBJ1-3; D possibly corresponds to TRBD1 (6 bases). This CDR3 is 17 amino acids long. With 5 bases removed from V and 0 bases from J, the gap between germline ends came to 17 bases. Germline V gene data show CDR1 as SGHTA and CDR2 as FQGTGA. CDR3 in DNA: TGTGCCAGCAGCCTAAAGTACACAGGGAGCTCTGGAAACACCATATATTTT. Translated: CASSLKYTGSSGNTIYF.

The V and J genes are TRBV5-1 and TRBJ1-4; possible D gene TRBD1, 6 bases. Trimming left V 4 bases short and J 2 bases short, with 9 bases between. Germline CDR1 SGHRS, CDR2 YFSETQ. CDR3 length equals 14 residues. This CDR3 reads CASSADSTNEKLFF. CDR3 bases: TGCGCCAGCAGCGCGGACAGTACTAATGAAAAACTGTTTTTT.

This sequence joins TRBV7-2 and TRBJ1-1; D might be TRBD1 (6 bases). This CDR3 region has 13 residues. CDR1 is SGHTA and CDR2 is FQGNSA in the germline V gene. V dropped 6 bases and J dropped 3 bases, with 11 bases sitting between them. The CDR3 DNA reads TGTGCCAGCAGACAGGGTCCGGACACTGAAGCTTTCTTT. Translated: CASRQGPDTEAFF.

The CDR3 protein is CASSLRGEQFF. CDR3 in DNA: TGTGCCAGCAGCCTGAGAGGTGAGCAGTTCTTC. The chain combines TRBV7-2 with TRBJ2-1; no firm D call. V lost 5 bases and J 9 bases, leaving 8 bases between the germline ends. There are 11 residues in the CDR3. Looked up from germline, CDR1 is SGHTA and CDR2 is FQGNSA.

The V call is TRBV7-9, the J call TRBJ1-6; D perhaps matches TRBD1 (5 bases). V lost 0 bases and J lost 6, with 9 bases in between. The CDR3 is 15 residues long. Per germline, CDR1 SEHNR and CDR2 FQNEAQ (reference sequence). The CDR3 here is CASSLARGVNSPLHF. Here the CDR3 DNA reads TGTGCCAGCAGCTTAGCGCGGGGGGTTAATTCACCCCTCCACTTT.

This chain joins TRBV28 and TRBJ1-1; 8 bases fit TRBD1. After removal of 5 bases from V and 3 bases from J, the junction contained 8 bases not matched to a gene. The CDR3 has 15 amino acids. CDR1 and CDR2 (germline): MDHEN, SYDVKM. The CDR3 loop is CASSPGGQAYTEAFF. Here the CDR3 DNA reads TGTGCCAGCAGTCCGGGGGGACAGGCTTACACTGAAGCTTTCTTT. Variable domain in full (rest from reference TRBV28 and TRBJ1-1): DVKVTQSSRYLVKRTGEKVFLECVQDMDHENMFWYRQDPGLGLRLIYFSYDVKMKEKGDIPEGYSVSREKKERFSLILESASTNQTSMYLCASSPGGQAYTEAFFGQGTRLTVV.

Regarding this clone: This CDR3 is also generated by other DNA sequences in the sample. The J gene is TRBJ1-4, the V gene TRBV5-1, with no clear D. The CDR3 is made up of 13 amino acids. The V end was cut by 1 base, the J end by 4 bases, with 5 bases between. CDR1 and CDR2 from the germline V gene are SGHRS and YFSETQ. The CDR3 sequence: CASSLSFNEKLFF. The DNA of the CDR3 is TGCGCCAGCAGCTTGTCCTTTAATGAAAAACTGTTTTTT.

V usage is TRBV11-3 and J usage is TRBJ2-3; 9 positions agree with TRBD2. The CDR3 is 15 amino acids. With V trimmed by 5 bases and J by 2 bases, 5 bases remained unmatched. Germline V CDR1 and CDR2: SGHNT, YENEEA. CDR3: CASSTRGGDTDTQYF. CDR3 DNA sequence: TGTGCCAGCAGCACACGCGGGGGGGACACAGATACGCAGTATTTT.

This clone was picked up a small number of times. The chain has TRBV29-1 and TRBJ1-1, with 8 bases aligning to TRBD1. V lost 6 bases, J lost 1 base, and 1 base stayed unmatched. Looked up from germline, CDR1 is SQVTM and CDR2 is ANQGSEA. The CDR3 length is 12 residues. This CDR3 is CSVGQENTEAFF. DNA of the CDR3: TGCAGCGTGGGACAGGAGAACACTGAAGCTTTCTTT.

The chain carries TRBV21-1 and TRBJ2-1; the D call of TRBD1 is as the table states it, not checked on the DNA. TRBV21-1 is labeled a pseudogene. This CDR3 is 17 amino acids long. This CDR3 is CASSKGYGTGEHNEQFF. Here the CDR3 DNA reads TGTGCCAGCAGCAAAGGTTACGGGACAGGAGAACACAATGAGCAGTTCTTC.

This chain's CDR3 is CASRRQGRFNYGYTF. The CDR3 coding sequence is TGTGCCAGCAGAAGACAGGGGCGTTTTAACTATGGCTACACCTTC. The chain carries TRBV6-5 and TRBJ1-2, with 8 bases aligning to TRBD1. CDR1 is MNHEY and CDR2 is SVGAGI in the germline V gene. V was clipped by 6 bases and J by 1 base; unmatched bases: 7. This CDR3 is 15 amino acids long.

The chain combines TRBV4-3 with TRBJ2-2; tentatively, D is TRBD1 (6 bases). Germline V gene data show CDR1 as LGHNA and CDR2 as YSLEER. The CDR3 is 17 residues long. V was clipped by 1 base and J by 5 bases, with 17 bases between them. The CDR3 loop is CASSQGQRDTLTGELFF. In DNA form, the CDR3 reads TGCGCCAGCAGCCAAGGCCAAAGGGACACCCTAACCGGGGAGCTGTTTTTT.

V is TRBV5-6 and J is TRBJ2-7; 8 bases fit TRBD1. V shed 0 bases and J 8 bases; nucleotides not matched to a gene: 1. CDR1 is SGHDT and CDR2 is YYEEEE in the germline V gene. This CDR3 comprises 12 residues. CDR3 coding DNA: TGTGCCAGCAGCTTGGGACAGGGGAAGCAGTACTTC. This encodes CASSLGQGKQYF.

The V call is TRBV7-3, the J call TRBJ2-1, with TRBD2 matching 7 bases. The V segment lost 2 bases and the J segment 3 bases; nucleotides outside the gene matches: 4. Germline lookup yields CDR1 SGHTA and CDR2 FQGTGA. The CDR3 loop spans 15 amino acids. The CDR3 reads CASSLFGGVYNEQFF. CDR3 in DNA: TGTGCCAGCAGCTTATTTGGGGGGGTCTACAATGAGCAGTTCTTC.